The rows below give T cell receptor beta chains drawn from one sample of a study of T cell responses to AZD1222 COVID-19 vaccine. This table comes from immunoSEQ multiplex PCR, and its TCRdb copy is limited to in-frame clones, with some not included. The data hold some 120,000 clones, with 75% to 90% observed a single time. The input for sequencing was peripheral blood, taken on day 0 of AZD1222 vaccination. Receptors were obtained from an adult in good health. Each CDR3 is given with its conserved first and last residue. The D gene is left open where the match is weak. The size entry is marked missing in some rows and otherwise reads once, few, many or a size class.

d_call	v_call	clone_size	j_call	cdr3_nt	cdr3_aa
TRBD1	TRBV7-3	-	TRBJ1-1	TGTGCCAGCAGCCCCACAGGGGGCGCACTTGGCACTGAAGCTTTCTTT	CASSPTGGALGTEAFF
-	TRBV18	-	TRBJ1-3	TGTGCCAGCTCACCATTGTATGCCAGAGGCTCTGGAAACACCATATATTTT	CASSPLYARGSGNTIYF
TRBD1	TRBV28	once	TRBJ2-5	TGTGCCAGCAGTTTATTGGGGACAGTAACCCAAGAGACCCAGTACTTC	CASSLLGTVTQETQYF
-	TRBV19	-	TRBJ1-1	TGTGCCAGTAGTGAGGGACAATACAAGACTGAAGCTTTCTTT	CASSEGQYKTEAFF
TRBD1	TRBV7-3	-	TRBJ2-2	TGTGCCAGCGCCCCTCCGGGACAGGGGCCAAACACCGGGGAGCTGTTTTTT	CASAPPGQGPNTGELFF
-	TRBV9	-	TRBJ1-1	TGTGCCAGCAGCGTAGTGTATAACGCGAAAGCTTTCTTT	CASSVVYNAKAFF
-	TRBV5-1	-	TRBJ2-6	TGCGCCAGCAGCTCGGTAACTGGGGCCAACGTCCTGACTTTC	CASSSVTGANVLTF
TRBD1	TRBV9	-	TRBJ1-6	TGTGCCAGCAGCGTAGGGGACAGGGTTGGCTCACCCCTCCACTTT	CASSVGDRVGSPLHF
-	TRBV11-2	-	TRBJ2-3	TGTGCCAGCAGCTTAGATCTTAATACGCAGTATTTT	CASSLDLNTQYF
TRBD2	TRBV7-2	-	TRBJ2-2	TGTGCCAGCAGCTTCCAACGGGGGGGCCGTCGGACCGGGGAGCTGTTTTTT	CASSFQRGGRRTGELFF
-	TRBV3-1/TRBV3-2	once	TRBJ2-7	TGTGCCAGCAGTCTTTCGGGCAGCGCCTACGAGCAGTACTTC	CASSLSGSAYEQYF
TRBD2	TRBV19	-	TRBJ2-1	TGTGCCAGCCTCACTAGCGGGGGGCGGGAGCAGTTCTTC	CASLTSGGREQFF
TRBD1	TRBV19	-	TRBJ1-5	TGTGCCAGTAGTAGAGGGACAGGGAAGATCAATCAGCCCCAGCATTTT	CASSRGTGKINQPQHF
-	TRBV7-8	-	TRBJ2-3	TGTGCCAGCAGGTTTATGAGGACTGACACAGATACGCAGTATTTT	CASRFMRTDTDTQYF
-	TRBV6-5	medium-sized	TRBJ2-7	TGTGCCAGCAGTTACTCCACTGAGGGCGGTTCTGAGCAGTACTTC	CASSYSTEGGSEQYF
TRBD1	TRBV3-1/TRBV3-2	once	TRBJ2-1	TGTGCCAGCAGCCCCCGGGACAGAGACAATGAGCAGTTCTTC	CASSPRDRDNEQFF
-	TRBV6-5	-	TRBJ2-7	TGTGCCAGCAGTTACTCGATAGGGTACGAGCAGTACTTC	CASSYSIGYEQYF
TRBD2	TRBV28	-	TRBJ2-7	TGTGCCAGCAGTCTGGGACTAGCGGGGGGCTACGAGCAGTACTTC	CASSLGLAGGYEQYF
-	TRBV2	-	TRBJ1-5	TGTGCCAGCAACACAGGATTTGAGCCCCAGCATTTT	CASNTGFEPQHF
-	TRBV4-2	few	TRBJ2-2	TGTGCCAGCAGCCAAGGACAGACGAACACCGGGGAGCTGTTTTTT	CASSQGQTNTGELFF
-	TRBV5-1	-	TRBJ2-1	TGCGCCAGCAGCTTGGCGAATGAGCAGTTCTTC	CASSLANEQFF
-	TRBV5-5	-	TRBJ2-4	TGTGCCAGCAGCTTGGAAGGGTTAGCCAAAAACATTCAGTACTTC	CASSLEGLAKNIQYF
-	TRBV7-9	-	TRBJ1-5	TGTGCCAGCAGCTTGAATCAGCCCCAGCATTTT	CASSLNQPQHF
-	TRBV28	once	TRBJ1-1	TGTGCCAGCCACCGGGACTTTGCTGCTTTCTTT	CASHRDFAAFF
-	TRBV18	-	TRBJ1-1	TGTGCCAGCTCACCCCGGGACCGTTCGACTGAAGCTTTCTTT	CASSPRDRSTEAFF
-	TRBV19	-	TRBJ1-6	TGTGCCAGTAGTGCACCCCCCCCCTTAATGCCCATGGATAATTCACCCCTCCACTTT	CASSAPPPLMPMDNSPLHF
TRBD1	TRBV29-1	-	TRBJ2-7	TGCAGCGCCCGGGACAGGGGGCCCTACGAGCAGTACTTC	CSARDRGPYEQYF
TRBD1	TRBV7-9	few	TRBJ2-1	TGTGCCAGCACCCCCACAGGGGATGAGCAGTTCTTC	CASTPTGDEQFF
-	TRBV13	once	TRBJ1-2	TGTGCCAGCAGTTCCCCTTGGGAATCTAACTATGGCTACACCTTC	CASSSPWESNYGYTF
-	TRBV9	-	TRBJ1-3	TGTGCCAGCAGCTTGGGGACGGGAAACACCATATATTTT	CASSLGTGNTIYF
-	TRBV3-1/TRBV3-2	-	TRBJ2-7	TGTGCCAGCAGCCAAGAGGACACCGAGTACGAGCAGTACTTC	CASSQEDTEYEQYF
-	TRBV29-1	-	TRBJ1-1	TGCAGCGTTGAAGTAAACAGGGAAGCTTTCTTT	CSVEVNREAFF
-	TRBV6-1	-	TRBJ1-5	TGTGCCAGCAGTGAAATGATCGGCAATCAGCCCCAGCATTTT	CASSEMIGNQPQHF
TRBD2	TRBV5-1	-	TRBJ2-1	TGCGCCAGCAGCCCGGGACTAGCGGGGTTCAGCTCCTACAATGAGCAGTTCTTC	CASSPGLAGFSSYNEQFF
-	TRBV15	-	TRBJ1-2	TGTGCCACCAGCAGAGGAACCGGGAGGGAGTTGGACTATGGCTACACCTTC	CATSRGTGRELDYGYTF
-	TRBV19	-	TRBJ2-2	TGTGCCAGTAGTATCTCGGGGCGGAACACCGGGGAGCTGTTTTTT	CASSISGRNTGELFF
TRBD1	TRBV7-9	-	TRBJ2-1	TGTGCCAGCAGCCCAGGTGGGGCCACAGGGGGGACTGCAGGGCAGTTCTTC	CASSPGGATGGTAGQFF
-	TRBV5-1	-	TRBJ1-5	TGCGCCAGCAGCTTGGGCCCACCGGGGGGTCGTCAGCCCCAGCATTTT	CASSLGPPGGRQPQHF
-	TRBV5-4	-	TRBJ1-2	TGTGCCAGCAACCTGGGACCTGACCTTCCTTATGGCTACACCTTC	CASNLGPDLPYGYTF
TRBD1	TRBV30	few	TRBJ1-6	TGTGCCTGGACTCTGGGACAGGGAAATTCACCCCTCCACTTT	CAWTLGQGNSPLHF
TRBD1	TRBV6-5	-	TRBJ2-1	TGTGCCAGCAGCCCGCGGGACAGGGGGTTCAGGGAGCAGTTCTTC	CASSPRDRGFREQFF
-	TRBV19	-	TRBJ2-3	TGTGCCAGTAGTAACCGGGACGGCACAGATACGCAGTATTTT	CASSNRDGTDTQYF
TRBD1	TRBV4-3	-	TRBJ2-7	TGCGCCAGCAGCCAAGGACAGGGGAGCTACGAGCAGTACTTC	CASSQGQGSYEQYF
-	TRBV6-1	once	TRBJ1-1	TGTGCCAGCAGTGTGCAGGGGACTGAAGCTTTCTTT	CASSVQGTEAFF
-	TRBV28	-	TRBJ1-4	TGTGGCTCACACGGAAATGAAAAACTGTTTTTT	CGSHGNEKLFF
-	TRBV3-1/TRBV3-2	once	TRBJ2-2	TGTGCCAGCAGCCAAGATGGGGCCCCCGGGGAGCTGTTTTTT	CASSQDGAPGELFF